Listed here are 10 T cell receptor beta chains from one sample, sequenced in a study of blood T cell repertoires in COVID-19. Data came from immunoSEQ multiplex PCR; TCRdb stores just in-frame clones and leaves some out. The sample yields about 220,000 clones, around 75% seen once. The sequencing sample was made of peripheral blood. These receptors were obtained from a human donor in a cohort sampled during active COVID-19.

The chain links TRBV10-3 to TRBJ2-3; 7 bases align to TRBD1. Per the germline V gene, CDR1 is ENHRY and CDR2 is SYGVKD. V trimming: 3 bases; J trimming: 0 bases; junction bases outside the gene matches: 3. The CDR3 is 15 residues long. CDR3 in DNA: TGTGCCATCAGTGATACAGGGGCTAGCACAGATACGCAGTATTTT. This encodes CAISDTGASTDTQYF.

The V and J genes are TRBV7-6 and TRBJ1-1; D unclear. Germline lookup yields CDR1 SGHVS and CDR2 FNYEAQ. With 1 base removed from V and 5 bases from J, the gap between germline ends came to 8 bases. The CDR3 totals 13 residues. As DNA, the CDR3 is TGTGCCAGCAGCTTAGAACCGGGGACTGAAGCTTTCTTT. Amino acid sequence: CASSLEPGTEAFF.

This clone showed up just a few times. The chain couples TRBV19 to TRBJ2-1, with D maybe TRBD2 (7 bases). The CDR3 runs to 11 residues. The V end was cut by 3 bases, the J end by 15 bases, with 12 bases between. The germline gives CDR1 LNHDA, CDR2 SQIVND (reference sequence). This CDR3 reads CASSIGGAGFF. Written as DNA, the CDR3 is TGTGCCAGTAGTATTGGGGGGGCTGGGTTCTTC.

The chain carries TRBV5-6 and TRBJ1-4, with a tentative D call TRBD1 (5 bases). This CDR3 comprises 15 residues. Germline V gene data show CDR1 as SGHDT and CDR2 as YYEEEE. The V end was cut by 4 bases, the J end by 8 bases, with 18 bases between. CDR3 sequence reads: CASSLGSGLREKLFF. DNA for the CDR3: TGTGCCAGCAGCCTGGGGTCGGGACTCCGGGAAAAACTGTTTTTT. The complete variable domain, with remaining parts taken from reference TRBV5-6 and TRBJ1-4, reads DAGVTQSPTHLIKTRGQQVTLRCSPKSGHDTVSWYQQALGQGPQFIFQYYEEEERQRGNFPDRFSGHQFPNYSSELNVNALLLGDSALYLCASSLGSGLREKLFFGSGTQLSVL.

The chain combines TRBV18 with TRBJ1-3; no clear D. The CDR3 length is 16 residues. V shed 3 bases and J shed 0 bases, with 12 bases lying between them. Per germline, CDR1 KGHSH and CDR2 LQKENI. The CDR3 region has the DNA TGTGCCAGCTCACCCTTGACACTCTCCTCTGGAAACACCATATATTTT. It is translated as CASSPLTLSSGNTIYF.

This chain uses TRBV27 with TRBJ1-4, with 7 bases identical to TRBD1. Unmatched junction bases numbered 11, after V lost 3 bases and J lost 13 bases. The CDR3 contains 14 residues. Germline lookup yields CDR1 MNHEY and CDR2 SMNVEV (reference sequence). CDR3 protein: CASSFWTGWLGLFF. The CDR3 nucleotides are TGTGCCAGCAGTTTCTGGACAGGTTGGTTGGGACTGTTTTTT.

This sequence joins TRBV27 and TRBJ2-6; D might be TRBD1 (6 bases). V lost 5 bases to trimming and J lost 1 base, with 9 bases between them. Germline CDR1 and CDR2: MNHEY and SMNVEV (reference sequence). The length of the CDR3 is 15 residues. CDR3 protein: CASSRQVSGANVLTF. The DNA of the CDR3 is TGTGCCAGCAGTCGACAGGTTTCTGGGGCCAACGTCCTGACTTTC. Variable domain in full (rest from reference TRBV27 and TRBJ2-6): EAQVTQNPRYLITVTGKKLTVTCSQNMNHEYMSWYRQDPGLGLRQIYYSMNVEVTDKGDVPEGYKVSRKEKRNFPLILESPSPNQTSLYFCASSRQVSGANVLTFGAGSRLTVL.

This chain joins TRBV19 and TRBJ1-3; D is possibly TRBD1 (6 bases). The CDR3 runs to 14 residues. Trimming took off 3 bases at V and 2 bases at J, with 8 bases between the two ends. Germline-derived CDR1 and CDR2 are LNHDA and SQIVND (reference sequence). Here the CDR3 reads CASSINRAGNTIYF. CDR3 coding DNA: TGTGCCAGTAGTATCAACAGGGCTGGAAACACCATATATTTT. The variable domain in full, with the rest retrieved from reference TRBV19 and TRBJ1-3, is DGGITQSPKYLFRKEGQNVTLSCEQNLNHDAMYWYRQDPGQGLRLIYYSQIVNDFQKGDIAEGYSVSREKKESFPLTVTSAQKNPTAFYLCASSINRAGNTIYFGEGSWLTVV.

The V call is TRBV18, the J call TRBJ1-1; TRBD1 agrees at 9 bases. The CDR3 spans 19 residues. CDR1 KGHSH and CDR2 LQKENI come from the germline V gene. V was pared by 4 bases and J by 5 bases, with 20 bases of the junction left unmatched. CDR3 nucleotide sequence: TGTGCCAGCTCACAGAACCCTACCATCATAGGACAGGGGTGGACTGAAGCTTTCTTT. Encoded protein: CASSQNPTIIGQGWTEAFF.

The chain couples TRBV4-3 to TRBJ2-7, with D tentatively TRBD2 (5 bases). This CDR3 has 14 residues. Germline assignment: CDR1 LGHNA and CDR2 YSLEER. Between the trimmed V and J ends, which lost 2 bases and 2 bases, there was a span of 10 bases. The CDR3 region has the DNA TGCGCCAGCAGCCAACTACGAGGGACCTACGAGCAGTACTTC. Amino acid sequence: CASSQLRGTYEQYF.